The 9 T cell receptor beta chains given below trace back to one sample, sequenced in a study of T-cell reconstitution after alpha-beta-depleted transplantation in children. Unique molecular identifiers featured in how the TCRbeta library was prepared. MiXCR was run by TCRdb on the PCR reads, yielding one entry per CDR3 protein. The sample includes around 420,000 distinct CDR3 sequences, roughly 17% of them seen just once. Sequencing used PBMCs, mostly from graft donor cells, obtained 360 days after TCRalphabeta/CD19-depleted stem cell transplant. These receptors were obtained from a boy under two years old who had a stem cell transplant for Wiskott-Aldrich syndrome, so the T cells may come from the graft donor.

There are a few counts of this clonotype. The chain recombines TRBV7-9 with TRBJ2-3, with TRBD1 matching over 8 bases. Trimming took 5 bases from V and 5 from J; bases not matched to a gene: 9. The CDR3 is made up of 15 amino acids. Germline-derived CDR1 and CDR2 are SEHNR and FQNEAQ (reference sequence). The chain's CDR3 is CASSPTGGRGDTQYF. The CDR3 nucleotides are TGTGCCAGCAGCCCTACAGGGGGGCGAGGAGATACGCAGTATTTT.

This clonotype has ten or more counts. This sequence joins TRBV5-1 and TRBJ2-7, with unresolved D. The CDR3 extends over 14 amino acids. CDR1 and CDR2 from the germline V gene are SGHRS and YFSETQ. V lost 1 base, J lost 3 bases, and 11 bases lay in between. The CDR3, as DNA: TGCGCCAGCAGCTTGAGGGTTATGGGCTACGAGCAGTACTTC. It encodes CASSLRVMGYEQYF.

The sample holds many counts of this clonotype. This chain connects TRBV20-1 to TRBJ2-7; 7 bases are a match to TRBD1. CDR3 length: 17 residues. J was trimmed by 7 bases and V by 3 bases; bases with no gene match: 21. CDR1 is DFQATT and CDR2 is SNEGSKA in the germline V gene (reference sequence). The CDR3 loop reads CSASDPRTGVYQGEQYF. The CDR3, as DNA: TGCAGTGCTAGCGATCCTCGGACAGGAGTCTACCAAGGGGAGCAGTACTTC.

In this sample, this clonotype turned up once. This chain joins TRBV6-2 or TRBV6-3 and TRBJ2-7; D unclear. This CDR3 is 15 amino acids long. Germline CDR1 and CDR2: MNHEY and SVGEGT. Trimming removed 2 bases from V and 2 bases from J, with 13 bases in between. For the CDR3, the DNA is TGTGCCAGCAGTTACCCCCGGACCGAGACCTACGAGCAGTACTTC. Its translation: CASSYPRTETYEQYF.

V usage is TRBV2 and J usage is TRBJ2-7, with TRBD2 matching 7 bases. With V trimmed by 4 bases and J by 5 bases, 8 bases remained unmatched. Looked up from germline, CDR1 is SNHLY and CDR2 is FYNNEI. The CDR3 totals 14 residues. In DNA form, the CDR3 reads TGTGCCAGCAGTGTGCGGGAGAGGTTTAACGAGCAGTACTTC. Translating gives CASSVRERFNEQYF.

This clonotype came up a few times. CDR3 sequence reads: CASSYNGLINEQFF. The CDR3 DNA is TGTGCCAGCAGTTACAACGGACTCATAAATGAGCAGTTCTTC. The J gene is TRBJ2-1, the V gene TRBV6-5, with a possible D match to TRBD2 (5 bases). The CDR3 runs to 14 residues. Germline V lookup: CDR1 MNHEY, CDR2 SVGAGI. V was cut by 2 bases and J by 7 bases, with 12 bases left in between.

The chain carries TRBV20-1 and TRBJ1-4; D ambiguous. Trimming left V 1 base short and J 0 bases short, with 12 bases between. The CDR3 contains 16 residues. Germline-derived CDR1 and CDR2 are DFQATT and SNEGSKA (reference sequence). CDR3 in DNA: TGCAGTGCTAGAGGGTCCCAAAGTGCAACTAATGAAAAACTGTTTTTT. It translates to CSARGSQSATNEKLFF.

There are a few counts of this clonotype. This chain links TRBV12-3 or TRBV12-4 with TRBJ2-7; D gene uncertain. With 3 bases removed from V and 1 base from J, the gap between germline ends came to 10 bases. The CDR3 loop spans 14 amino acids. In DNA form, the CDR3 reads TGTGCCAGCAGTTTTGCGGATGGGTCCTACGAGCAGTACTTC. Protein sequence: CASSFADGSYEQYF.

This sequence joins TRBV28 and TRBJ2-5; D not certain. CDR1 is MDHEN and CDR2 is SYDVKM in the germline V gene. CDR3 length equals 13 residues. V lost 4 bases, J lost 2 bases, and 8 bases lay in between. CDR3 sequence: CASSYVFQETQYF. The CDR3 bases are TGTGCCAGCAGTTATGTATTTCAAGAGACCCAGTACTTC.